The 7 T cell receptor beta chains below come from one sample, sequenced in a study of CD8+ T cells in alopecia areata. As to treatment: oral pan-JAK inhibitor, 5-10 mg twice daily. Investigators isolated RNA and reverse transcribed it into cDNA to act as the sequencing template. Using immunoSEQ multiplex PCR, the repertoire was profiled, and TCRdb retains in-frame clones only, with some absent. Of about 190,000 clones in the sample, less than 70% are singletons; the top ten hold roughly 1.3%. Sample: CD4+ T cells sorted from blood, taken around week 49, from a patient treated with tofacitinib. Receptors were obtained from a human donor with alopecia areata.

The V call is TRBV30, the J call TRBJ1-2, with D possibly TRBD1 on 5 matching bases. Germline V gene lookup returns CDR1 GTSNPN and CDR2 SVGIG (reference sequence). This CDR3 has 15 residues. Trimming cost V 1 base and J 3 bases, with 15 bases left between them. This CDR3 is CAWSANLWGDYGYTF. The CDR3 DNA follows: TGTGCCTGGAGTGCAAACCTCTGGGGGGACTATGGCTACACCTTC. The full variable domain, its missing parts supplied by reference TRBV30 and TRBJ1-2, is SQTIHQWPATLVQPVGSPLSLECTVEGTSNPNLYWYRQAAGRGLQLLFYSVGIGQISSEVPQNLSASRPQDRQFILSSKKLLLSDSGFYLCAWSANLWGDYGYTFGSGTRLTVV.

This sequence joins TRBV20-1 and TRBJ1-2, with D tentatively TRBD1 (5 bases). The length of the CDR3 is 10 residues. The germline gives CDR1 DFQATT, CDR2 SNEGSKA (reference sequence). The V gene lost 5 bases and the J gene lost 13 bases, with 14 bases spanning the gap. The CDR3 nucleotides are TGCAGTGCTGGGGACCAGGGACGCACCTTC. This encodes CSAGDQGRTF.

CDR3: CASSEAFAGYGYTF. CDR3 DNA: TGTGCCAGCAGTGAAGCCTTCGCGGGTTATGGCTACACCTTC. The rearrangement links TRBV6-1 to TRBJ1-2; no definite D call. Germline V gene sequence: CDR1 MNHNS, CDR2 SASEGT. The CDR3 covers 14 residues. V was shortened by 0 bases and J by 5 bases, with 10 bases between the two germline ends.

The J gene is TRBJ1-5, the V gene TRBV5-6, with 10 bases that match TRBD1. The CDR3 is 16 residues long. Looked up from germline, CDR1 is SGHDT and CDR2 is YYEEEE. V lost 3 bases to trimming and J lost 4 bases; unmatched junction nucleotides: 7. CDR3: CASSYTRGQGNQPQHF. The CDR3 DNA is TGTGCCAGCAGCTACACCAGGGGACAGGGGAATCAGCCCCAGCATTTT.

This sequence joins TRBV7-9 and TRBJ1-6; no firm D call. The length of the CDR3 is 14 residues. CDR1 is SEHNR and CDR2 is FQNEAQ in the germline V gene (reference sequence). Trimming cost V 3 bases and J 5 bases, with 8 bases left between them. The CDR3 nucleotides are TGTGCCAGCAGCTTGTCCAGCGATAATTCACCCCTCCACTTT. Protein product: CASSLSSDNSPLHF.

The chain has TRBV9 and TRBJ1-6, with a tentative D call TRBD1 (5 bases). CDR1 and CDR2 from the germline V gene are SGDLS and YYNGEE. CDR3 size: 12 residues. Trimming took 2 bases from V and 8 from J, leaving 5 bases between them. CDR3 sequence: CASSVGDSPLHF. CDR3 coding DNA: TGTGCCAGCAGCGTGGGGGATTCACCCCTCCACTTT.

V usage is TRBV9 and J usage is TRBJ1-2; 7 nucleotides line up with TRBD1. J gave up 2 bases and V 3 bases, and 7 bases lay outside the gene matches. This CDR3 is built from 15 residues. Germline V gene sequence: CDR1 SGDLS, CDR2 YYNGEE. CDR3 DNA: TGTGCCAGCAGCGGCTTGGGACAGACGAACTATGGCTACACCTTC. Amino acids: CASSGLGQTNYGYTF.